One T cell receptor beta chain is described in this entry. This sample also contains other DNA sequences that code for the same CDR3. Germline CDR1 SGHAT, CDR2 FQNNGV. V dropped 1 base and J dropped 3; count of bases not matched to a gene: 0. The CDR3 length is 13 residues. The data stem from a study of blood T cell repertoires in COVID-19. At the level of the study: The United States, Italy and Spain supplied acute and convalescent COVID-19 samples. T cells, B-cell-depleted T cells, or PBMCs supplied cDNA or gDNA.

Sequencing used immunoSEQ multiplex PCR; TCRdb keeps in-frame clones, though not all of them. The table includes some 250,000 clones, 82% detected once. The sequence was collected from a woman aged 18-29 years with acute or convalescent COVID-19. The sequencing sample was made of peripheral blood. The V and J genes are TRBV11-2 and TRBJ2-7, with 7 nucleotides matching TRBD2. CDR3 DNA sequence: TGTGCCAGCAGCTTAGCTAGCGGCTACGAGCAGTACTTC. Its translation is CASSLASGYEQYF.